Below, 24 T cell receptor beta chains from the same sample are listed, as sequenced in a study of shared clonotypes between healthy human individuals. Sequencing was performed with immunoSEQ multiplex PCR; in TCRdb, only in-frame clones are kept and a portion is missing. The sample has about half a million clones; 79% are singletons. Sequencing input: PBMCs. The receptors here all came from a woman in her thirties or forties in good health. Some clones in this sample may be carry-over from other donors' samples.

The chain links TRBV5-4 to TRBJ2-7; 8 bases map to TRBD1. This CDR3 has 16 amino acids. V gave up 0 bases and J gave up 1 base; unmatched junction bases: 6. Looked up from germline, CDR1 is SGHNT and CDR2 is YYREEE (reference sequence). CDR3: CASSLAYRGASYEQYF. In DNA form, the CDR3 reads TGTGCCAGCAGCTTGGCCTACAGGGGGGCATCCTACGAGCAGTACTTC.

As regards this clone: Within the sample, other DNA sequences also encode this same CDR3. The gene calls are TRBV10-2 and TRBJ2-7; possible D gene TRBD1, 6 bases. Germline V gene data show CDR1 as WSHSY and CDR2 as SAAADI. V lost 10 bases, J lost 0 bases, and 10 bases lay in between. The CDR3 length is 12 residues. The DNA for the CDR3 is TGCGCCACCCGGGACAACTCCTACGAGCAGTACTTC. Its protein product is CATRDNSYEQYF.

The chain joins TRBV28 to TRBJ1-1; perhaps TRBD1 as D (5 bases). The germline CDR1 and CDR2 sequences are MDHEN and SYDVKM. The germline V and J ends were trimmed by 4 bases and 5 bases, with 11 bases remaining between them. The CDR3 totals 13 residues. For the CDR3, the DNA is TGTGCCAGCAGTTGGGGGAGTAGGACTGAAGCTTTCTTT. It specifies CASSWGSRTEAFF.

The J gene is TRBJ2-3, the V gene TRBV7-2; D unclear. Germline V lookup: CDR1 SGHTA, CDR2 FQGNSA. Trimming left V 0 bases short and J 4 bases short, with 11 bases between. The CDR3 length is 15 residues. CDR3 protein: CASSLAWTSADTQYF. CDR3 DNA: TGTGCCAGCAGCTTAGCGTGGACCTCAGCAGATACGCAGTATTTT.

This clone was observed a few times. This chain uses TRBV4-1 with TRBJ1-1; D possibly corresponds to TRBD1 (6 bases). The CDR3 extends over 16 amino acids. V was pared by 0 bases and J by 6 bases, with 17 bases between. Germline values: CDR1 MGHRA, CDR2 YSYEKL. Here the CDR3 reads CASSQDHRDPSPEAFF. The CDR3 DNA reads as TGCGCCAGCAGCCAAGATCACAGGGATCCCAGCCCTGAAGCTTTCTTT.

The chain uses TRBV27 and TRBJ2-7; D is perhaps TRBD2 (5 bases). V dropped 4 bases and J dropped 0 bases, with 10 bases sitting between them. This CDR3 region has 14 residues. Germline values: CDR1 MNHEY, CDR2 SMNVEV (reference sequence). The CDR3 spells CASSSRGTSYEQYF. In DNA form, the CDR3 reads TGTGCCAGCAGTTCCCGGGGAACCTCCTACGAGCAGTACTTC.

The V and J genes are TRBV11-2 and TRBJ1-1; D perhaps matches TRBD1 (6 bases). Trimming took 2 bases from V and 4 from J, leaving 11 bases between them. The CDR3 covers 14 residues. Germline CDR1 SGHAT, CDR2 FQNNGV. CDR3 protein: CASSLTGYSTEAFF. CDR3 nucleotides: TGTGCCAGCAGCTTAACAGGGTATAGCACTGAAGCTTTCTTT.

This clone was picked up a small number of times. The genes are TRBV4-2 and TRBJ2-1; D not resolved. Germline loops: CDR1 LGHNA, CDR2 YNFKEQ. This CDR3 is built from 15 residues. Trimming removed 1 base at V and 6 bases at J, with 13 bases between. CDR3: CASSQGVDGPNEQFF. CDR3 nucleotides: TGTGCCAGCAGCCAAGGGGTGGACGGTCCCAATGAGCAGTTCTTC.

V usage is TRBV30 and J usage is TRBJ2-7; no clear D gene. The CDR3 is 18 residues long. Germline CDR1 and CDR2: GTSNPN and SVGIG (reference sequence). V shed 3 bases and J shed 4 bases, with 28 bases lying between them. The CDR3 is CAWRPRTAARVRVYEQYF. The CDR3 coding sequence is TGTGCCTGGAGGCCGAGGACGGCGGCTCGGGTCCGTGTATACGAGCAGTACTTC.

The CDR3 here is CASSLPGMGLYGYTF. The DNA of the CDR3 is TGTGCCAGCAGTTTACCGGGGATGGGTCTCTATGGCTACACCTTC. The J gene is TRBJ1-2, the V gene TRBV28; D is unclear. The CDR3 totals 15 residues. V was trimmed by 2 bases and J by 4 bases, leaving 14 bases between them. The germline V gene encodes CDR1 MDHEN and CDR2 SYDVKM.

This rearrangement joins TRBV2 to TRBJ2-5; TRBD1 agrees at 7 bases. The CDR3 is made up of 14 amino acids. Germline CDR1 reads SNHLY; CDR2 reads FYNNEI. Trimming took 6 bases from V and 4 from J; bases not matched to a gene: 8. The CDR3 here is CASRLRTGLETQYF. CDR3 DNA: TGTGCCAGCAGGCTACGGACAGGATTAGAGACCCAGTACTTC. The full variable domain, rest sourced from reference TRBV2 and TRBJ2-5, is EPEVTQTPSHQVTQMGQEVILRCVPISNHLYFYWYRQILGQKVEFLVSFYNNEISEKSEIFDDQFSVERPDGSNFTLKIRSTKLEDSAMYFCASRLRTGLETQYFGPGTRLLVL.

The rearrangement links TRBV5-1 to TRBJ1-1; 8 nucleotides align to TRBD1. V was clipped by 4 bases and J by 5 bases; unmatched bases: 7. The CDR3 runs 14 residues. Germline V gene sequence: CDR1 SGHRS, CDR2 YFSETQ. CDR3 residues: CASSLGQAETEAFF. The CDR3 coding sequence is TGCGCCAGCAGCCTGGGACAGGCGGAGACTGAAGCTTTCTTT.

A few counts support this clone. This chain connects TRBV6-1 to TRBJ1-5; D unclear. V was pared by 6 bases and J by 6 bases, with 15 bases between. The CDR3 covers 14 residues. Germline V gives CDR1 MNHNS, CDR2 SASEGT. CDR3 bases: TGTGCCAGCAGCTCCCACTTACAAGGTCAGCCCCAGCATTTT. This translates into CASSSHLQGQPQHF.

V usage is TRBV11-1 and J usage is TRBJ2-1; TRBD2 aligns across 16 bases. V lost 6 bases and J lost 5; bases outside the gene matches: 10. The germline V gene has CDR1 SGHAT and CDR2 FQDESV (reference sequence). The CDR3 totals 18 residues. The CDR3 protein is CASSSGLAGGQINNEQFF. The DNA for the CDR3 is TGTGCCAGCAGTTCGGGACTAGCGGGAGGGCAGATCAACAATGAGCAGTTCTTC.

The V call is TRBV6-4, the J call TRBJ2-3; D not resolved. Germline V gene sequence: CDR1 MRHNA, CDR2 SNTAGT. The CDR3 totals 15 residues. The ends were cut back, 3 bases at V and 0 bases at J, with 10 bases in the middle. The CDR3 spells CASSEGSSSTDTQYF. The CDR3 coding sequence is TGTGCCAGCAGTGAGGGTAGTTCAAGCACAGATACGCAGTATTTT.

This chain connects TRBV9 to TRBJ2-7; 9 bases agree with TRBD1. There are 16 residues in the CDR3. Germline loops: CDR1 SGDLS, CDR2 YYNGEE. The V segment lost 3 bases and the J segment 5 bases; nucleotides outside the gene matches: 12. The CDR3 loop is CASSGPGQGLFDEQYF. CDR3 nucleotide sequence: TGTGCCAGCAGCGGACCGGGACAGGGATTATTCGACGAGCAGTACTTC.

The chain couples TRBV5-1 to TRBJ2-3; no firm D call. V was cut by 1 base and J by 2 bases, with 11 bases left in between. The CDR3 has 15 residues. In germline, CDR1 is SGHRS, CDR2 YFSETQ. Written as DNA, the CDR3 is TGCGCCAGCAGCTTGTATCCCGCGAACACAGATACGCAGTATTTT. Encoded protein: CASSLYPANTDTQYF.

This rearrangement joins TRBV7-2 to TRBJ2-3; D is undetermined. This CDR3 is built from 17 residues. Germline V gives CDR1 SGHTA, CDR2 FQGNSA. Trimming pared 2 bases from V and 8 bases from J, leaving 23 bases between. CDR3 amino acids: CASSLSAKQPAIGTQYF. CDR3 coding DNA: TGTGCCAGCAGCTTATCCGCGAAGCAACCTGCGATCGGTACGCAGTATTTT.

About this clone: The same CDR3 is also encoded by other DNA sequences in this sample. In nucleotides, the CDR3 is TGTGCCAGCAGTTACCCCGGACAGGGGATCACTGAAGCTTTCTTT. It encodes CASSYPGQGITEAFF. The chain employs TRBV6-6 and TRBJ1-1; 9 nucleotides match TRBD1. Germline CDR1 and CDR2: MNHNY and SVGAGI (reference sequence). The trim removed 2 bases at V and 4 bases at J, leaving 5 bases unmatched. There are 15 residues in the CDR3.

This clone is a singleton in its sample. CDR3 in amino acids: CASRNGDQVTQYF. Written as DNA, the CDR3 is TGTGCCAGCAGGAACGGGGACCAGGTTACGCAGTATTTT. This chain joins TRBV2 and TRBJ2-3, with D perhaps matching TRBD1 or TRBD2 (5 bases each). This CDR3 is 13 amino acids long. Trimming removed 6 bases at V and 8 bases at J, with 15 bases between. Germline V CDR1 and CDR2: SNHLY, FYNNEI.

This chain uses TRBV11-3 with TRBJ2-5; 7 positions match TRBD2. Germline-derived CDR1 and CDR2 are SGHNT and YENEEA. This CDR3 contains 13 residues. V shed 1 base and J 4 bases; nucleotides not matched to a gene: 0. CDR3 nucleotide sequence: TGTGCCAGCAGCTTAGGGGGGGGAGAGACCCAGTACTTC. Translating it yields CASSLGGGETQYF. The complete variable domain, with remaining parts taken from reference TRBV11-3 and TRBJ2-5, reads EAGVVQSPRYKIIEKKQPVAFWCNPISGHNTLYWYLQNLGQGPELLIRYENEEAVDDSQLPKDRFSAERLKGVDSTLKIQPAELGDSAVYLCASSLGGGETQYFGPGTRLLVL.

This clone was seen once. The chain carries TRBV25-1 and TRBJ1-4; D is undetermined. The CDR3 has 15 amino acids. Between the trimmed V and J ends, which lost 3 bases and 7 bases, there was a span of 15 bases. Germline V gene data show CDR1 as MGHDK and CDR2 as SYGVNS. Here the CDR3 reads CASSDLSNRGEKLFF. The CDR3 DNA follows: TGTGCCAGCAGTGATCTGTCGAACCGAGGTGAAAAACTGTTTTTT.

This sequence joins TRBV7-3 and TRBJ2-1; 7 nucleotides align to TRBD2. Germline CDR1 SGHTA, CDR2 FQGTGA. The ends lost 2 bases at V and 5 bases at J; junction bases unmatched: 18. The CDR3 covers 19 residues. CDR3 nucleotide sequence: TGTGCCAGCAGCTTACGAGGGGCGACAGCGGGATCTCTGAACAATGAGCAGTTCTTC. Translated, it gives CASSLRGATAGSLNNEQFF.

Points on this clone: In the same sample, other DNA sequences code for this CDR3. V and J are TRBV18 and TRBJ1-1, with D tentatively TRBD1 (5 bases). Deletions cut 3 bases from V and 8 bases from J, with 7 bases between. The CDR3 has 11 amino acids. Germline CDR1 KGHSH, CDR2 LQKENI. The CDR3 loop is CASSPGTEAFF. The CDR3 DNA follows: TGTGCCAGCTCACCCGGGACGGAAGCTTTCTTT.